This T cell receptor beta chain derives from a study of blood T cells in healthy people across ages. Study results and limitations: Higher diversity, along with more naive CD4+ cells, distinguished long-lived donors from aged donors.

On this clonotype itself: As yet, its antigen is unknown.

Germline-derived CDR1 and CDR2 are SQVTM and ANQGSEA. This CDR3 is built from 13 residues. Trimming shortened V by 6 bases and J by 16 bases, and 24 bases separated the two germline ends. A sample-barcoded 5' primer and a J-beta primer mix were used in a second PCR of roughly 7 to 12 cycles. Every cDNA molecule bore a tag from a template-switch adaptor containing 12 random nucleotides. TCRdb ran MiXCR on the 5' RACE reads and lists one entry per CDR3 protein. In the table there are about 840,000 distinct CDR3 sequences, 25% to 35% of which are singletons. Another study also made use of these data, one on T cells of mothers and their children. From that report: Across the analysis, no persistent microchimeric T cell clones were detected.

The sequence was obtained from a woman aged 40 to 55 in good health. The specimen was blood. The V call is TRBV29-1, the J call TRBJ1-4; no clear D gene. The CDR3 DNA sequence: TGCAGCGTCGAACAGTCTATGATCGGTACGCAGTTTTTT. It specifies CSVEQSMIGTQFF.